Sequencing of this T cell receptor (beta chain) was carried out in a study of T-cell reconstitution after alpha-beta-depleted transplantation in children. There are many counts of this clonotype. The CDR3 is 12 amino acids. Germline assignment: CDR1 DFQATT and CDR2 SNEGSKA (reference sequence). V was pared by 3 bases and J by 5 bases, with 8 bases between. Preparation of the TCRbeta library involved a method that used unique molecular identifiers. TCRdb reanalysed the PCR reads using MiXCR and keeps one entry per CDR3 protein. The sample lists about 400,000 distinct CDR3 sequences, about 20% seen once, with around 4% in the top ten.

This receptor was taken from a human donor who donated a stem cell graft to a child with acute myeloid leukemia. J is TRBJ2-1 and V is TRBV20-1, with unresolved D. The specimen comprised PBMCs from the stem cell graft donor, sampled from the stem cell graft. CDR3 in amino acids: CSASRNNNEQFF. CDR3 bases: TGCAGTGCTAGCAGGAACAACAATGAGCAGTTCTTC.